Described below is a single T cell receptor (beta chain) sequence and its context. What it recognizes is unknown. These data are taken from a study of cytomegalovirus exposure and HLA in healthy donors. Findings and caveats of the study: Most TCR sequences were uncommon, yet certain public TCRs appeared in many donors. Judged likely to be a sequencing artifact was a cluster of highly shared sequence variants.

Both 60 Vbeta primers and 13 Jbeta primers went into the PCR. Profiling relied on immunoSEQ multiplex PCR, and the TCRdb table lists in-frame clones only, not all of them. The sample includes 60,000 to 75,000 clones. The sequenced sample was PBMCs. The clonotype was recovered from a female donor in good health and CMV-seropositive.

The chain's CDR3 is CASLSGSATNYEQYF. The CDR3 bases are TGTGCCAGCCTCAGCGGGAGCGCCACAAACTACGAGCAGTACTTC. V usage is TRBV28 and J usage is TRBJ2-7; the match to TRBD2 covers 8 bases. Germline CDR1 MDHEN, CDR2 SYDVKM. Trimming removed 8 bases from V and 3 bases from J; junction bases left unmatched: 12. This CDR3 comprises 15 residues.